A selection of T cell receptor beta chains follows, all from one sample in a study of CD8+ T cells in alopecia areata. Method: immunoSEQ multiplex PCR; TCRdb's copy keeps in-frame clones and lacks some. The sample has about 140,000 clones, 86% seen once. Sequencing was performed on CD8+ T cells sorted from blood, taken at week 4, from a patient treated with tofacitinib. The receptors come from a human donor with alopecia areata. Each CDR3 is given with its conserved first and last residue. Fields, in order: V gene, J gene, CDR3 protein.

>TRBV30|TRBJ2-5
CAWSVPEVTQYF
>TRBV29-1|TRBJ2-2
CSVEAVGRTNTGELFF
>TRBV27|TRBJ2-1
CATNPGGGEQFF
>TRBV25-1|TRBJ2-1
CASSLRQADNEQFF
>TRBV27|TRBJ1-1
CASSSQQGYTEAFF
>TRBV5-1|TRBJ2-1
CASSSTGRLAGVTRDEQFF
>TRBV6-5|TRBJ1-3
CASSLDRGGNTIYF
>TRBV7-2|TRBJ2-5
CASSLAMGRETQYF
>TRBV30|TRBJ2-2
CASDLAKSVGELFF
>TRBV11-2|TRBJ2-7
CASSWVTSGSLYEQYF
>TRBV5-6|TRBJ2-7
CASSAQYQGAYEQYF
>TRBV5-1|TRBJ2-1
CASSLPRHSSYNEQFF
>TRBV29-1|TRBJ2-7
CSVEAGYEQYF
>TRBV5-1|TRBJ2-1
CASSLGRGEDNEQFF
>TRBV6-1|TRBJ2-7
CASSEGQDSNEQYF
>TRBV6-5|TRBJ2-2
CASRPGPEAGELFF
>TRBV9|TRBJ2-7
CASSVGTGAYEQYF
>TRBV9|TRBJ1-1
CASSPRDSRTEAFF
>TRBV29-1|TRBJ2-1
CSGLAGVSNEQFF
>TRBV10-2|TRBJ1-5
CASNPGGNQPQHF
>TRBV9|TRBJ1-1
CASSARASGTEAFF
>TRBV4-1|TRBJ2-1
CASSQAGLAEYNEQFF
>TRBV5-1|TRBJ2-3
CASSLSGRVFQDTQYF
>TRBV15|TRBJ1-4
CATSSSWSATNEKLFF
>TRBV29-1|TRBJ2-2
CSVLQGDTGELFF
>TRBV2|TRBJ2-6
CAGPGPGAGTGANVLTF
>TRBV10-2|TRBJ2-5
CASSELVASLHNLETQYF